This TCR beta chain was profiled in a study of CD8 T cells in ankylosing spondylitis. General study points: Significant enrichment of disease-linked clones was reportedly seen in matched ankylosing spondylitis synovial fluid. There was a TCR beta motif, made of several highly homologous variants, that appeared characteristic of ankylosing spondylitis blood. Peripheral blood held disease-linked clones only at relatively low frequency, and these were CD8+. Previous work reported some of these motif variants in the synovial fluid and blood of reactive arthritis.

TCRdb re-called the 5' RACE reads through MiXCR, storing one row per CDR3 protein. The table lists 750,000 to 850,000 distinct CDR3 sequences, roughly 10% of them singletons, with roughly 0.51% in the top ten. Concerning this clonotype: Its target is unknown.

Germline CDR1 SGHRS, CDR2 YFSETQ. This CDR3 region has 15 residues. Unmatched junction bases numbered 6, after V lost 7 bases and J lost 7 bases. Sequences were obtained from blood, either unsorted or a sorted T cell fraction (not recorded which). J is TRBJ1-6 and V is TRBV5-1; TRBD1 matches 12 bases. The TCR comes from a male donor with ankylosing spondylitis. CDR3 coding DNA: TGCGCCAGCGGCCGGGACAGGGGGCGAAATTCACCCCTCCACTTT. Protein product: CASGRDRGRNSPLHF.